These T cell receptor beta chains were read from a single sample in a study of response to subunit inactivated influenza vaccine. TCRdb ran MiXCR on the RT-PCR reads and lists one entry per CDR3 protein. The data contain a few hundred thousand distinct CDR3 sequences, about 15% of them singletons. The sequences come from PBMCs from blood, collected approximately 13 days after vaccination. Every receptor here comes from a man aged 45-65 years who received an inactivated influenza vaccine. Each CDR3 is given with its conserved first and last residue. D genes are given only for firm matches. Size values are once, few and many counts, or a class for expanded clones, and some rows have none.

few	TRBV5-1	TRBD1	TRBJ2-1	CASSERKAGGLDEQFF	TGCGCCAGCAGCGAACGAAAGGCAGGGGGCCTCGATGAGCAGTTCTTC
many	TRBV5-1	.	TRBJ2-1	CASSLGPINEQFF	TGCGCCAGCAGTTTGGGCCCTATTAATGAGCAGTTCTTC
few	TRBV5-1	TRBD2	TRBJ2-3	CASSLAVGGGTTDTQYF	TGCGCCAGCAGCTTGGCGGTTGGGGGGGGAACCACAGATACGCAGTATTTT
.	TRBV4-3	.	TRBJ2-2	CASSQETLGGGELFF	TGCGCCAGCAGCCAAGAGACATTAGGTGGCGGGGAGCTGTTTTTT
.	TRBV11-2	.	TRBJ2-7	CASSLDLGNEQYF	TGTGCCAGCAGCTTAGATCTGGGGAACGAGCAGTACTTC
few	TRBV7-2	.	TRBJ2-1	CASSPEYSSYNEQFF	TGTGCCAGCAGTCCGGAGTATAGCTCCTACAATGAGCAGTTCTTC
many	TRBV24-1	.	TRBJ2-6	CATDGTGPRSSGANVLTF	TGTGCCACCGATGGAACCGGGCCGCGAAGCTCTGGGGCCAACGTCCTGACTTTC
.	TRBV11-2	TRBD2	TRBJ2-7	CASSWGLAGSYEQYF	TGTGCCAGCAGCTGGGGACTAGCGGGATCCTACGAGCAGTACTTC
many	TRBV28	TRBD1	TRBJ2-7	CASSSFTDRGKEQYF	TGTGCCAGCAGTTCCTTCACGGACAGGGGTAAGGAGCAGTACTTC
few	TRBV5-1	TRBD1	TRBJ2-7	CASSLASGAGGYEQYF	TGCGCCAGCAGCTTGGCCAGTGGGGCAGGGGGCTACGAGCAGTACTTC
.	TRBV10-3	TRBD2	TRBJ2-7	CAISRTSGDYEQYF	TGTGCCATCAGCAGGACTAGCGGGGACTACGAGCAGTACTTC
few	TRBV4-2	.	TRBJ2-7	CASSQAGERSEQYF	TGTGCCAGCAGCCAAGCAGGGGAGAGGAGCGAGCAGTACTTC
many	TRBV29-1	TRBD1	TRBJ2-2	CSVTGANTGELFF	TGCAGCGTAACAGGGGCGAACACCGGGGAGCTGTTTTTT
.	TRBV4-3	TRBD1	TRBJ2-3	CASSQGTGKGTDTQYF	TGCGCCAGCAGCCAGGGGACAGGGAAAGGAACAGATACGCAGTATTTT
few	TRBV18	TRBD1	TRBJ2-7	CASSPGGQGPKQYF	TGTGCCAGCTCACCTGGGGGACAGGGGCCGAAGCAGTACTTC
.	TRBV7-6	TRBD2	TRBJ2-1	CASSLASGSETYNEQFF	TGTGCCAGCAGCTTAGCTAGCGGGAGCGAAACCTACAATGAGCAGTTCTTC
few	TRBV20-1	TRBD1	TRBJ1-5	CSARTGGGGRNQPQHF	TGCAGTGCTAGGACAGGGGGCGGCGGACGCAATCAGCCCCAGCATTTT